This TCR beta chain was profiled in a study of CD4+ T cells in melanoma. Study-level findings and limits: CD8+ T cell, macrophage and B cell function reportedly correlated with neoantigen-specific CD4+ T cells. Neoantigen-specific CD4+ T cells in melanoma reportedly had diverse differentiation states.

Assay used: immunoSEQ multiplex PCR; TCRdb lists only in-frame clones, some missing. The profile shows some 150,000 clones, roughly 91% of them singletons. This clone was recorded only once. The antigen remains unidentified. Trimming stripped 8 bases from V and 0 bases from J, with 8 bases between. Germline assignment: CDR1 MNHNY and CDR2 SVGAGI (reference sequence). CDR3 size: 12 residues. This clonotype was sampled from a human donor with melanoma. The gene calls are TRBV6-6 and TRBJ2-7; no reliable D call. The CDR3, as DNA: TGTGCCAGCTCGGAGTACTCCTACGAGCAGTACTTC. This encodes CASSEYSYEQYF.